This passage covers 10 T cell receptor beta chains from one sample sequenced in a study of CD8 T cells in ankylosing spondylitis. The study, taken as a whole, reports: It appeared that ankylosing spondylitis blood was characterized by a TCR beta motif of several highly homologous variants.

Their recognized antigens are unknown. MiXCR was run by TCRdb on the 5' RACE reads, yielding one entry per CDR3 protein. This table has approximately 140,000 distinct CDR3 sequences, roughly 15% appearing once. Material for sequencing was blood, either unsorted or a sorted T cell fraction (not recorded which). The receptors were gathered from a male donor with ankylosing spondylitis.

This clonotype has only a few counts. The rearrangement links TRBV27 to TRBJ1-1, with TRBD1 identical over 8 bases. The CDR3 sequence is 13 residues long. CDR1 MNHEY and CDR2 SMNVEV come from the germline V gene (reference sequence). V dropped 6 bases and J dropped 5; count of bases not matched to a gene: 5. The CDR3 region is CASRLQGGTEAFF. Written as DNA, the CDR3 is TGTGCCAGCAGGCTACAGGGGGGGACTGAAGCTTTCTTT.

This clonotype was seen ten or more times. The gene calls are TRBV7-8 and TRBJ2-1, with D possibly matching TRBD2 (5 bases). Trimming removed 1 base at V and 0 bases at J, with 10 bases between. This CDR3 is 16 amino acids long. Germline V lookup: CDR1 SGHVS, CDR2 FQNEAQ. CDR3 DNA: TGTGCCAGCAGCTTAGTGGGGAGCCCCTCCTACAATGAGCAGTTCTTC. Amino acid sequence: CASSLVGSPSYNEQFF.

There are a few counts of this clonotype. The genes are TRBV6-2 or TRBV6-3 and TRBJ2-1; 7 positions agree with TRBD2. Germline assignment: CDR1 MNHEY and CDR2 SVGEGT. V dropped 2 bases and J dropped 1; count of bases not matched to a gene: 5. The CDR3 is 16 residues long. The DNA for the CDR3 is TGTGCCAGCAGTTACCCTCCTAGCGGATCCTACAATGAGCAGTTCTTC. It specifies CASSYPPSGSYNEQFF.

The sample holds a few counts of this clonotype. The chain carries TRBV11-1 and TRBJ2-1; 8 bases are shared with TRBD2. Germline CDR1 and CDR2: SGHAT and FQDESV (reference sequence). With 1 base clipped from V and 2 bases from J, the junction kept 7 bases outside the gene matches. The CDR3 extends over 17 amino acids. Here the CDR3 reads CASSLVLGLAPYNEQFF. The CDR3 DNA reads as TGTGCCAGCAGCTTAGTTCTTGGACTAGCCCCCTACAATGAGCAGTTCTTC.

A few counts support this clonotype. The chain employs TRBV27 and TRBJ2-2; D may be TRBD2 (6 bases). The CDR3 consists of 15 residues. The V gene lost 3 bases and the J gene lost 4 bases, with 12 bases spanning the gap. Germline V CDR1 and CDR2: MNHEY, SMNVEV (reference sequence). CDR3 in amino acids: CASSFVADPTGELFF. The CDR3 bases are TGTGCCAGCAGTTTCGTAGCGGATCCCACCGGGGAGCTGTTTTTT.

Notes on this clonotype: A much larger clone is a single base away; this may be a read error. The chain employs TRBV25-1 and TRBJ2-7; D gene unclear. The CDR3 sequence is 15 residues long. Germline loops: CDR1 MGHDK, CDR2 SYGVNS. The CDR3: CVSSESPPETYEQYF. The CDR3 DNA sequence: TGTGTCAGCAGTGAATCCCCACCAGAGACCTACGAGCAGTACTTC.

In its sample, this clonotype was seen a few times. V is TRBV4-1 and J is TRBJ2-4, with unresolved D. The germline gives CDR1 MGHRA, CDR2 YSYEKL. V lost 2 bases, J lost 5 bases, and 7 bases lay in between. CDR3 length equals 13 residues. For the CDR3, the DNA is TGCGCCAGCAGCCAACTCGGCGAAAACATTCAGTACTTC. Residues: CASSQLGENIQYF.

This clonotype was counted many times. V usage is TRBV29-1 and J usage is TRBJ2-3; 9 bases align to TRBD1. CDR3 size: 16 residues. CDR1 is SQVTM and CDR2 is ANQGSEA in the germline V gene. The V and J ends lost 4 bases and 5 bases, in that order; junction bases with no gene match: 13. CDR3 region: CSVGPTGGNPGDTQYF. CDR3 in DNA: TGCAGCGTTGGTCCGACAGGGGGTAATCCAGGAGATACGCAGTATTTT.

This clonotype occurred a few times. The genes are TRBV12-3 or TRBV12-4 and TRBJ1-1; possibly TRBD1 for D (5 bases). Trimming left V 6 bases short and J 7 bases short, with 6 bases between. This CDR3 is 10 amino acids long. The chain's CDR3 is CASRGGEAFF. The DNA for the CDR3 is TGTGCCAGCAGGGGGGGTGAAGCTTTCTTT.

A remark on this clonotype: At one boundary the junction diverges from the germline segment, which might be a read error. This chain links TRBV18 with TRBJ2-7; 7 bases align to TRBD1. Germline lookup yields CDR1 KGHSH and CDR2 LQKENI. The CDR3 is made up of 15 amino acids. The CDR3 spells CASSRGQMDSYEHYF. The DNA of the CDR3 is TGTGCCAGCTCACGGGGACAGATGGATTCCTACGAGCACTACTTC.